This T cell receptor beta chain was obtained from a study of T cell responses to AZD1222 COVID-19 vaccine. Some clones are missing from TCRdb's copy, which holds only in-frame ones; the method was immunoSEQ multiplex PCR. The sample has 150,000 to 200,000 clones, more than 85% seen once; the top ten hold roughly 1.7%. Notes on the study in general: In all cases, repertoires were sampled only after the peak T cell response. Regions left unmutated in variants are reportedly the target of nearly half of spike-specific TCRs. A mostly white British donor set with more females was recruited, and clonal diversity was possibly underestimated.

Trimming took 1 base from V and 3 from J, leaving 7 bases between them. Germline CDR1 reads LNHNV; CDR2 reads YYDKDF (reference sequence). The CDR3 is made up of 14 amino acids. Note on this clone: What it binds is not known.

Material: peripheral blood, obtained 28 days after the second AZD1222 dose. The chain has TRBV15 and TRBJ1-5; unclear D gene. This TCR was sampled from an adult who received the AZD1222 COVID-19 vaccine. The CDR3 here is CATSRGRLNQPQHF. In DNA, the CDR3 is TGTGCCACCAGCAGAGGCAGACTCAATCAGCCCCAGCATTTT.